The source of this TCR beta chain is a study of T cells in Graves' hyperthyroidism and ophthalmopathy. Findings of the study overall: Ophthalmopathy got predicted by the model a median 6.5 months before its onset.

This clonotype was seen repeatedly, ten times or more. Its target is unknown. From RNA transcripts, TCR beta CDR3 regions were amplified. A set of HTBI primers served as the primers for a first-round RT-PCR of the TCR CDR3. TCRdb independently ran MiXCR on the multiplex PCR reads; one entry per CDR3 protein. Among 530,000 or so distinct CDR3 sequences, 46% were seen once, and the ten largest hold around 7.7%. Sequences were obtained from peripheral blood or thyroid tissue (not recorded which). The origin of this receptor is a woman aged 18 to 35 with Graves' hyperthyroidism.

The CDR3 DNA sequence: TGTGCCAGCAGATTAACACAGGTGCCCGAGCAGTACTTC. Translating gives CASRLTQVPEQYF. The rearrangement links TRBV12-3 or TRBV12-4 to TRBJ2-7; tentative D call: TRBD1 (5 bases). This CDR3 has 13 amino acids. The V end lost 6 bases, the J end lost 6 bases, and 15 bases lay between the germline ends.